The sample holds many counts of the clone carrying this T cell receptor beta chain. Its antigen is not identified. These data come from a study of T cells in Graves' hyperthyroidism and ophthalmopathy. Overall study results and limits: Using 13 V-J features, a model discriminated ophthalmopathy from stable hyperthyroidism.

CDR1 SGHKS and CDR2 YYEKEE come from the germline V gene (reference sequence). The CDR3 runs to 15 residues. Trimming shortened V by 0 bases and J by 3 bases, and 9 bases separated the two germline ends. RNA transcripts were the template for amplifying TCR beta CDR3 regions. In the first-round RT-PCR of the TCR CDR3, the HTBI primer set was used. TCRdb independently ran MiXCR on the multiplex PCR reads; one entry per CDR3 protein. The sample lists around 350,000 distinct CDR3 sequences, 15% to 20% occurring once. Lactation, pregnancy, other autoimmune disease or uncontrolled infection excluded patients. A roughly 9.1 ml volume of fresh peripheral blood provided the PBMCs.

Material for sequencing was blood. This receptor was identified in a woman aged 18-29 years with Graves' hyperthyroidism. V and J are TRBV5-5 and TRBJ2-2; D is unclear. CDR3: CASSLGIWDTGELFF. CDR3 sequence (DNA): TGTGCCAGCAGCTTGGGAATTTGGGACACCGGGGAGCTGTTTTTT.